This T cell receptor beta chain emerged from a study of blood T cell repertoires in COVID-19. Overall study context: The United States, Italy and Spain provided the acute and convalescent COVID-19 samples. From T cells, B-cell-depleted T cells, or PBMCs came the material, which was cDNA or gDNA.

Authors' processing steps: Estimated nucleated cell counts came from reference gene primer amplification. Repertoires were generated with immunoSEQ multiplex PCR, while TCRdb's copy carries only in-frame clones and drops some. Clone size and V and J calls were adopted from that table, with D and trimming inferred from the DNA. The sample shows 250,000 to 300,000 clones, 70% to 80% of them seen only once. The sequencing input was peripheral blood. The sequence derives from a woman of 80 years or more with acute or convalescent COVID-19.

CDR3 sequence: CASSYPDRGRRNTEAFF. The CDR3 DNA reads as TGTGCCAGCAGTTACCCCGACAGGGGGCGAAGGAACACTGAAGCTTTCTTT. V usage is TRBV6-2 or TRBV6-3 and J usage is TRBJ1-1, with TRBD1 matching 10 bases. Germline CDR1 is MNHEY and CDR2 is SVGEGT. This CDR3 spans 17 amino acids. Losses at the gene ends were 2 bases for V and 1 base for J; bases not matched to a gene: 7.